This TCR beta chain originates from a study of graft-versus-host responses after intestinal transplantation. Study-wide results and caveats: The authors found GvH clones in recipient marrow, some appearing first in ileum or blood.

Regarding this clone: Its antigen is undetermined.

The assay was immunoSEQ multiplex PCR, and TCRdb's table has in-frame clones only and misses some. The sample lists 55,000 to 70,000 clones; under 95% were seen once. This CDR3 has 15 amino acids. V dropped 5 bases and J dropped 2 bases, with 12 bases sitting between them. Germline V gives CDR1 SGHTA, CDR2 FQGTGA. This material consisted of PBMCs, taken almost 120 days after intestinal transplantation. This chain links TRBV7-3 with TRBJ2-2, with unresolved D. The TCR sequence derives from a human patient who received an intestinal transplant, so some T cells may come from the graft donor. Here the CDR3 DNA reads TGTGCCAGCAGCCCGCAATCGTCTAACACCGGGGAGCTGTTTTTT. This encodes CASSPQSSNTGELFF. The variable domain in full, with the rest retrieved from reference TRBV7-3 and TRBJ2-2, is GAGVSQTPSNKVTEKGKYVELRCDPISGHTALYWYRQSLGQGPEFLIYFQGTGAADDSGLPNDRFFAVRPEGSVSTLKIQRTERGDSAVYLCASSPQSSNTGELFFGEGSRLTVL.